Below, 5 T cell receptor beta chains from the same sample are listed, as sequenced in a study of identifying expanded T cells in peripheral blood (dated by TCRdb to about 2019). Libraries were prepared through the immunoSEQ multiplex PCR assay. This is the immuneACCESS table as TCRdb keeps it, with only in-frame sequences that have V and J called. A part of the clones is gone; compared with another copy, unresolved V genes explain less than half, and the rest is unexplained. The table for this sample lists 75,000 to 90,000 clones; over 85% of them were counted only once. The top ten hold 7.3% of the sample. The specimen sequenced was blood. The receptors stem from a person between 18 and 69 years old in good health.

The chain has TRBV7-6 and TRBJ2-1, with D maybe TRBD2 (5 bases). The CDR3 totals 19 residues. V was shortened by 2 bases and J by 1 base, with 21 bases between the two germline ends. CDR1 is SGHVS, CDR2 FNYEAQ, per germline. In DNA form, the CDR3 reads TGTGCCAGCAGCTTACTGTCTCATCGGACTTCCTATTCCTACAATGAGCAGTTCTTC. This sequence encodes CASSLLSHRTSYSYNEQFF.

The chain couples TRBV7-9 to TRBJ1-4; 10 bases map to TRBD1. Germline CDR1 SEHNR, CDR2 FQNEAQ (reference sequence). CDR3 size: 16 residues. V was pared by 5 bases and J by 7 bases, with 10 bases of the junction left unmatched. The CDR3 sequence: CASSRYRDRGGEKLFF. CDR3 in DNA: TGTGCCAGCAGCCGGTACCGGGACAGGGGAGGTGAAAAACTGTTTTTT.

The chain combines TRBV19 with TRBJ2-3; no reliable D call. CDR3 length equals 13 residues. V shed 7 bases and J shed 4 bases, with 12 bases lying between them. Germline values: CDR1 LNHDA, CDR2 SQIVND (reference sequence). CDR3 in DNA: TGTGCCAGTACTCCGCCCAACGCAGATACGCAGTATTTT. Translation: CASTPPNADTQYF.

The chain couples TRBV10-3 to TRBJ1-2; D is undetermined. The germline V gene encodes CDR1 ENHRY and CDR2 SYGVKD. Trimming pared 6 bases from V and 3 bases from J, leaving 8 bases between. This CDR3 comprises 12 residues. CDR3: CAIRIRDYGYTF. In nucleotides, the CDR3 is TGTGCCATCAGGATTAGGGACTATGGCTACACCTTC.

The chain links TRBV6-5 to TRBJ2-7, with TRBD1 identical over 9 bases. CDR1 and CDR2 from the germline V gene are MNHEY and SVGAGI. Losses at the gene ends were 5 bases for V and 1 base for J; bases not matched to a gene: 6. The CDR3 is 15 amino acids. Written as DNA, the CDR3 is TGTGCCAGCAGTAGGGACAGGGTGGGATCCTACGAGCAGTACTTC. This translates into CASSRDRVGSYEQYF.